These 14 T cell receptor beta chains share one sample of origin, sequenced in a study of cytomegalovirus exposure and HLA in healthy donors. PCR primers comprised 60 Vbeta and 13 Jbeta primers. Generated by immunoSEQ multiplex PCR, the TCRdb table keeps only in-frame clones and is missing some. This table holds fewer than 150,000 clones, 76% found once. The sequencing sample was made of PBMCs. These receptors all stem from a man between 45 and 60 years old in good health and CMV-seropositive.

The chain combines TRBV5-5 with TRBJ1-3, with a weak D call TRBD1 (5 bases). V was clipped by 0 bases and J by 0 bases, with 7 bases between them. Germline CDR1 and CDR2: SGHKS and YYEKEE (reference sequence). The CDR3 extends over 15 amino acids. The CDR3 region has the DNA TGTGCCAGCAGCTTGGAGGGGATCTCTGGAAACACCATATATTTT. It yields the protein CASSLEGISGNTIYF.

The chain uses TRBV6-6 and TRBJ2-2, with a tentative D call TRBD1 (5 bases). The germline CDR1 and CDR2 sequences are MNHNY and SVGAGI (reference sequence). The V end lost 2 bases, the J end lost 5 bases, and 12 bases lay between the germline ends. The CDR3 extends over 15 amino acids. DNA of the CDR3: TGTGCCAGCAGTTACCAGACAGCGACGACCGGGGAGCTGTTTTTT. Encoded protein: CASSYQTATTGELFF.

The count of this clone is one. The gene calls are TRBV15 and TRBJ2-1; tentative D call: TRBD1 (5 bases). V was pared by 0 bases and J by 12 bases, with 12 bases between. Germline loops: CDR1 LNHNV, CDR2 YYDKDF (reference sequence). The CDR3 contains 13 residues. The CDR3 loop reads CATSRDRQGAQFF. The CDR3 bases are TGTGCCACCAGCAGAGATAGGCAGGGTGCGCAGTTCTTC.

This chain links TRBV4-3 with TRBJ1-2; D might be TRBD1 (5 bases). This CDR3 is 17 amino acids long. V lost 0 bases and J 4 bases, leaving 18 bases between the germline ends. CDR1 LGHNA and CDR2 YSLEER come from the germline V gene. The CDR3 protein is CASSQEEVTGTAYGYTF. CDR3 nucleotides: TGCGCCAGCAGCCAAGAAGAAGTAACAGGAACTGCCTATGGCTACACCTTC.

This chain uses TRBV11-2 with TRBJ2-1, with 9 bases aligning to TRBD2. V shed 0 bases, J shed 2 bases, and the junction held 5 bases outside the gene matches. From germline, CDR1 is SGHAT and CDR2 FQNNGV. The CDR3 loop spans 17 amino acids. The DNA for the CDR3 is TGTGCCAGCAGCTTAGAAGCAGCGGGAGGCGCCTACAATGAGCAGTTCTTC. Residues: CASSLEAAGGAYNEQFF.

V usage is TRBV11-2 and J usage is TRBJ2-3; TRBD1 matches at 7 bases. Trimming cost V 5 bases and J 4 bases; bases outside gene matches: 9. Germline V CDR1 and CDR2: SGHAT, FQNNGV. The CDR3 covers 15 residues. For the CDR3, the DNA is TGTGCCAGCAGCCCCCGACCACAGGGGTCAGATACGCAGTATTTT. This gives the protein CASSPRPQGSDTQYF. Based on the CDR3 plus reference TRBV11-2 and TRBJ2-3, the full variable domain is EAGVAQSPRYKIIEKRQSVAFWCNPISGHATLYWYQQILGQGPKLLIQFQNNGVVDDSQLPKDRFSAERLKGVDSTLKIQPAKLEDSAVYLCASSPRPQGSDTQYFGPGTRLTVL.

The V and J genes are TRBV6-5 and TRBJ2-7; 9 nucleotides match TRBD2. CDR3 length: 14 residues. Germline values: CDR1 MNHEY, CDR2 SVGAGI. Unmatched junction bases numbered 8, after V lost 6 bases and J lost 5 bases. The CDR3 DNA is TGTGCCAGCAGACTCGCTAGCGGGATCGACGAGCAGTACTTC. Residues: CASRLASGIDEQYF.

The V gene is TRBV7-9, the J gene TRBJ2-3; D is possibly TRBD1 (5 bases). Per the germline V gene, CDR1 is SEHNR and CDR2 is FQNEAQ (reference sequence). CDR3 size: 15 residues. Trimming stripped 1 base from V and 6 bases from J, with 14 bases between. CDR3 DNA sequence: TGTGCCAGCAGCTTAGGTGACAGTCGGACGGATACGCAGTATTTT. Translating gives CASSLGDSRTDTQYF.

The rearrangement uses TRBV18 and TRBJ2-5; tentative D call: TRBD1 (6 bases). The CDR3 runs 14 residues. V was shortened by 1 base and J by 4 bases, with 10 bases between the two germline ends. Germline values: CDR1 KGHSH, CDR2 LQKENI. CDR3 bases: TGTGCCAGCTCACCACAAGCAGGGGCAGAGACCCAGTACTTC. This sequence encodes CASSPQAGAETQYF.

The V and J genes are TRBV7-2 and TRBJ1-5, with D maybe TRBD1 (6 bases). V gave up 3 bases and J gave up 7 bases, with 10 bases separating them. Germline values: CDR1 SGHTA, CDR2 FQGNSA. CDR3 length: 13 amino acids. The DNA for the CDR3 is TGTGCCAGCAGCTTGGACAGCGGACAGCCCCAGCATTTT. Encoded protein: CASSLDSGQPQHF.

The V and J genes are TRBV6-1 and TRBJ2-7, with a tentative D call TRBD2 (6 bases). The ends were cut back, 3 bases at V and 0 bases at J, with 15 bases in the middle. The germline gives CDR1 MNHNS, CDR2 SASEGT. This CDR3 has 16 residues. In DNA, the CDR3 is TGTGCCAGCAGTGAGCCTGCGGGGATCAGCTCCTACGAGCAGTACTTC. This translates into CASSEPAGISSYEQYF.

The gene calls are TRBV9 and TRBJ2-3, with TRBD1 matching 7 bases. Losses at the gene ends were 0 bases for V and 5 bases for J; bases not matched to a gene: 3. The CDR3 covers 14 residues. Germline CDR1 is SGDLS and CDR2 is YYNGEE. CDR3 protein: CASSVVGDRDTQYF. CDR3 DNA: TGTGCCAGCAGCGTAGTGGGGGACAGAGATACGCAGTATTTT.

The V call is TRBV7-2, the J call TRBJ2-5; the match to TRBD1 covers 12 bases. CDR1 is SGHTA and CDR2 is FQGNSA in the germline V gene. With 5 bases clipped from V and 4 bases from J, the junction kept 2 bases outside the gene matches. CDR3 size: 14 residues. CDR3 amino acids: CASSRDRGRETQYF. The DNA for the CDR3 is TGTGCCAGCAGCCGGGACAGGGGGCGAGAGACCCAGTACTTC.

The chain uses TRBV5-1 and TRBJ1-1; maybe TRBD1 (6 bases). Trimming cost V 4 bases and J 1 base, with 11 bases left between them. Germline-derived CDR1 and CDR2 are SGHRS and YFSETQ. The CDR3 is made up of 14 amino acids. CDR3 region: CASSPTTGNTEAFF. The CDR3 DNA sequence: TGCGCCAGCAGCCCAACGACAGGGAACACTGAAGCTTTCTTT.